This T cell receptor beta chain comes out of a study of shared clonotypes between healthy human individuals. Looking at the study overall: A couple of women and a few men aged 18 to 49 served as donors.

This CDR3 region has 15 residues. CDR1 is SEHNR and CDR2 is FQNEAQ in the germline V gene (reference sequence). The V and J ends lost 5 bases and 5 bases, in that order; junction bases with no gene match: 7. The study, taken as a whole, reports: Non-shared clonotypes showed lower generation probabilities than clonotypes common to all four donors.

The assay used deep level. The authors split each subset's genomic DNA evenly across several immunoSEQ plates. Using immunoSEQ multiplex PCR, the repertoire was profiled, and TCRdb retains in-frame clones only, with some absent. The sample contains roughly 1,000,000 clones, approximately 78% of which appear only once. Worth noting for this clone: Its antigen is not known.

V gene TRBV7-9 combines with J gene TRBJ2-5; 11 bases match TRBD2. The source of this sequence is a man aged 18 to 30 in good health. Some clones in this sample may be carry-over from other donors' samples. The source material was memory CD4+ T cells from PBMCs. Subset given: CD45RA-negative fraction. This CDR3 reads CASSPGTSGGETQYF. The CDR3 bases are TGTGCCAGCAGCCCCGGGACTAGCGGCGGGGAGACCCAGTACTTC.